This note documents a single T cell receptor beta chain sequence. The table lists this clonotype with a few counts. The antigen it recognizes is unknown. Within one base of it there is no much larger clone, and no base qualities were kept. According to the study, the label for this sample's treatment or condition signals: approximately nine-day PBMC culture with coronavirus spike peptide pools or control peptides (ViraFEST assay). To expand antigen-specific T cells with peptide pools and then pick out the expanded clonotypes through TCR sequencing, the study relied on the ViraFEST assay. The convalescent patients' positive SARS-CoV-2 PCR tests fell between March and December 2020, which was before the Alpha, Beta and Delta variants emerged in the United States. Each well held approximately 2 million PBMCs cultured in IMDM containing about 5% human AB serum and approximately 9.1 IU/ml IL-2, with about 9.4 ug/ml peptide pools added. On days 3 and 7, half of the culture medium was replaced with fresh IL-2-containing medium. After roughly 9 days of culture, CD4+ T cells were isolated by negative selection with the EasySep CD4+ T cell isolation kit. Ficoll-Paque Plus gradient centrifugation was used to isolate PBMCs from whole blood, and the isolated PBMCs were then either used fresh or cryopreserved at -140C. Each culture condition was generally run in triplicate wells.

The sample originates from a study of vaccination and CD4 T cells after COVID-19 (dated by TCRdb to about 2022). In the study overall: SARS-CoV-2 positivity had been established in the convalescent patients by nasal swab PCR, and mild disease was recorded in several of these patients and severe disease in one. Post-COVID blood samples from convalescent patients were collected a median of around 110 days after diagnosis, with a range of 35 to 161 days. In the convalescent cohort there were six males and four females, among whom were two Hispanic individuals, seven Caucasians, two Asians and one multiracial person. In ten to eleven COVID-19 convalescent patients and several infection-naive healthy vaccine recipients, the spike-specific CD4+ TCR repertoire before mRNA vaccination was compared with the repertoire after mRNA vaccination. Each participant got two doses of either the Pfizer-BioNTech BNT162b2 vaccine (n=8) or the Moderna mRNA-1273 vaccine (n=2). Post-vaccine blood samples were taken a median of roughly 75 days after the second vaccine dose, with a range of roughly 13 to 250 days. The cultures were stimulated with overlapping spike peptide pools from SARS-CoV-2 and from the common cold coronaviruses HCoV-NL63, HCoV-OC43 and HCoV-229E. In control cultures, a CEFX viral epitope pool was used as positive control, an HIV-1 Nef peptide pool was used as negative control, or no peptide was added. What the authors observed across the whole study: In convalescent patients, a median approximately 83% of post-vaccine SARS-CoV-2-reactive clones were detected only after vaccination, and vaccine-specific priming was suggested by this finding. Of the vaccine-specific clones in convalescent patients, 304 of 307, or nearly all, reacted only to SARS-CoV-2 spike and did not cross-react with common cold coronaviruses. Only a relatively small number of convalescent patients were included in the study, and early timepoints following natural infection were not analyzed. An increase in the median number of SARS-CoV-2-reactive clonotypes from around 20 after infection to approximately 41 after vaccination was observed, but the change was not found to be significant.

Relative to germline, V is missing 4 bases and J is missing 10 bases, with 10 bases of the junction outside any gene match. The germline V gene yields MNHNS for CDR1 and SASEGT for CDR2. The CDR3 spans 14 residues, from the cysteine through the phenylalanine. The kept DNA is CDR3 alone, 42 bases in frame from the first base. Libraries were constructed by PCR. At the Johns Hopkins FTIC core, DNA from the cultured CD4+ T cells underwent TCR sequencing with the Oncomine TCR Beta short-read assay. Genomic DNA was extracted from the cultured CD4+ T cells with the QIAamp micro DNA kit. Oncomine TCR Beta libraries from cultured CD4+ T cells were pooled with unique dual indexes and sequenced on an Illumina iSeq 100. On the study's bioinformatics: Non-productive sequences were removed, and CDR3s that did not start with C, did not end with F or W, or were shorter than 7 amino acids were discarded. Antigen-specific clonotypes were identified with the MANAFEST web application by comparing peptide-stimulated wells with reference and other culture wells. An FDR below 0.05, an odds ratio above 5, and a productive frequency above 0.1% in at least two of three replicate wells were required for clones to be considered positive. Cross-reactive clonotypes were defined as significantly expanded in both SARS-CoV-2 spike wells and at least one common cold coronavirus spike condition. CDR3 homology was assessed with Levenshtein distances (stringdist) and unrooted phylogenetic trees (ape) in R version 3.6.1. Using fastp trimming at Q25 and MiXCR clonotype assembly, TCRdb reanalyzed the public sequencing data and kept in-frame beta chains. Here each entry gathers all rows of one CDR3 protein and keeps the most common genes and DNA. The V and J calls come from TCRdb's annotation, not from the publication. For this sample there are about 19,000 distinct CDR3 sequences; about 61% appear just once. Clones ranked in the top ten supply about a tenth of the sample.

The rearranged chain carries TRBV6-1 and TRBJ2-5; 9 nucleotides in the junction match TRBD2. The TCR was taken from a human donor who had recovered from COVID-19. The specimen was CD4+ T cells from blood, cultured in vitro. The nucleotides are TGTGCCAGCAGTGGCCCGCGGGGGGGGCCGGACCAGTACTTC. The resulting protein is CASSGPRGGPDQYF.